This T cell receptor (beta chain) was captured in a study of persistence of HIV-infected CD4 T cells. On the study more broadly: Donors had been on suppressive ART for a median of roughly 8 years. Whole-study findings and limits: Degenerate expanded CDR3beta sequences were enriched among CMV- and Gag-responding cells.

Overlapping HIV-1 Gag 15-mer peptides at around 0.91 ug per peptide per mL were used. CD40L/CD69 double-negative CD45RO-high memory CD4+ T cells were collected. Donors had CD4+ T cell counts above 400 cells/uL and were CMV-seropositive. Sequencing used immunoSEQ version 4 in survey mode. The protocol was immunoSEQ multiplex PCR, while the TCRdb copy is restricted to in-frame clones and leaves out a portion. The table has tens of thousands of clones, 75% to 80% seen once. As concerns this clone: Its antigen remains unidentified.

The CDR3 consists of 13 residues. Trimming shortened V by 4 bases and J by 5 bases, and 14 bases separated the two germline ends. Germline assignment: CDR1 SQVTM and CDR2 ANQGSEA. This sequence joins TRBV29-1 and TRBJ2-5; possible D gene TRBD2, 6 bases. This sequence was found in an adult man with HIV who was CMV-seropositive. Sequenced material: CD4+ T cells sorted from PBMCs after roughly 17-hour stimulation, taken from a patient who received antiretroviral therapy. In nucleotides, the CDR3 is TGCAGCGTTGGAGAGTTACGGGGGGAGACCCAGTACTTC. Protein product: CSVGELRGETQYF.